Following are 21 T cell receptor beta chains from one sample sequenced in a study of identical twins. TCRdb re-derived calls from the 5' RACE reads in MiXCR, one entry per CDR3 protein. The table lists about 570,000 distinct CDR3 sequences, just under 10% of them singletons. This sample also appeared in a second study, on yellow fever vaccine responses in identical twins.

Material for sequencing was PBMCs. The origin of the receptors is a young woman in good health.

CDR3 coding DNA: TGTGCCAGCGGGGTGGGGTACAATGAGCAGTTCTTC. Protein sequence: CASGVGYNEQFF. This sequence joins TRBV6-5 and TRBJ2-1; unclear D gene. This CDR3 spans 12 amino acids. The germline gives CDR1 MNHEY, CDR2 SVGAGI. Between the trimmed V and J ends, which lost 8 bases and 4 bases, there was a span of 9 bases.

This clonotype appeared a few times. This chain connects TRBV6-1 to TRBJ2-1, with TRBD1 matching 10 bases. In germline, CDR1 is MNHNS, CDR2 SASEGT. CDR3 length equals 14 residues. V shed 7 bases and J 7 bases; nucleotides not matched to a gene: 7. CDR3 region: CASIWDRGGNEQFF. CDR3 in DNA: TGTGCCAGCATATGGGACAGGGGTGGGAATGAGCAGTTCTTC.

This clonotype was counted ten times or more. Mismatch with germline at one junction end may stem from a read error. CDR3: CASSFSIGKAELYF. The CDR3 DNA reads as TGTGCCAGCAGTTTTTCTATAGGAAAGGCTGAGCTGTACTTC. The genes are TRBV12-3 or TRBV12-4 and TRBJ2-7, with D unresolved. The CDR3 covers 14 residues.

This clonotype occurred many times. V gene TRBV24-1 combines with J gene TRBJ2-2; TRBD1 is a possible D gene (6 bases). The CDR3 is 15 residues long. Germline CDR1 reads KGHDR; CDR2 reads SFDVKD. V lost 7 bases, J lost 3 bases, and 14 bases lay in between. Written as DNA, the CDR3 is TGTGCCACCAGGCCGGGACACATGGACACCGGGGAGCTGTTTTTT. Translating it yields CATRPGHMDTGELFF.

This clonotype turned up a few times. The rearrangement uses TRBV5-5 and TRBJ2-1; a weak D match, TRBD2 (6 bases). This CDR3 contains 15 residues. V was shortened by 4 bases and J by 1 base, with 12 bases between the two germline ends. Germline V CDR1 and CDR2: SGHKS, YYEKEE (reference sequence). The CDR3: CASSLPTSSYNEQFF. The CDR3 DNA sequence: TGTGCCAGCAGCCTACCGACTAGTTCCTACAATGAGCAGTTCTTC.

The V call is TRBV5-1, the J call TRBJ2-3, with D possibly matching TRBD1 (6 bases). The CDR3 contains 15 residues. Per the germline V gene, CDR1 is SGHRS and CDR2 is YFSETQ. Trimming shortened V by 0 bases and J by 4 bases, and 12 bases separated the two germline ends. The CDR3 loop reads CASSLGPGVSDTQYF. The CDR3 DNA follows: TGCGCCAGCAGCTTGGGGCCAGGGGTGTCAGATACGCAGTATTTT.

This clonotype was seen repeatedly, ten times or more. The chain has TRBV12-3 or TRBV12-4 and TRBJ2-7; D gene unclear. Trimming shortened V by 2 bases and J by 5 bases, and 4 bases separated the two germline ends. The CDR3 extends over 11 amino acids. The CDR3 sequence is CASSLFHEQYF. The CDR3 DNA follows: TGTGCCAGCAGTTTATTCCACGAGCAGTACTTC.

There are many counts of this clonotype. V gene TRBV29-1 combines with J gene TRBJ1-4; weak D call: TRBD1 (5 bases). Germline V gene sequence: CDR1 SQVTM, CDR2 ANQGSEA. Trimming stripped 4 bases from V and 4 bases from J, with 13 bases between. This CDR3 has 14 residues. This CDR3 reads CSVGSGRVNEKLFF. The CDR3 DNA sequence: TGCAGCGTTGGGTCAGGCAGGGTTAATGAAAAACTGTTTTTT.

The gene calls are TRBV24-1 and TRBJ2-7, with D possibly matching TRBD1 (6 bases). CDR1 and CDR2 (germline): KGHDR, SFDVKD. The germline V and J ends were trimmed by 3 bases and 1 base, with 12 bases remaining between them. The CDR3 contains 15 residues. DNA for the CDR3: TGTGCCACCAGTGATCCCCGGACAGATTCCTACGAGCAGTACTTC. Translated, it gives CATSDPRTDSYEQYF.

The chain uses TRBV12-3 or TRBV12-4 and TRBJ2-1, with 7 positions matching TRBD1. CDR3 length equals 13 residues. J gave up 7 bases and V 6 bases, and 6 bases lay outside the gene matches. As DNA, the CDR3 is TGTGCCAGCAGGGACAGGAGTGTGAATGAGCAGTTCTTC. Translating gives CASRDRSVNEQFF.

This clonotype was seen more than once but under ten times. The chain is built from TRBV3-1 and TRBJ1-4; D possibly corresponds to TRBD1 (5 bases). The CDR3 is 13 amino acids. V lost 1 base and J 10 bases, leaving 10 bases between the germline ends. CDR1 is LGHDT, CDR2 YNNKEL, per germline (reference sequence). Here the CDR3 reads CASSQGDGAKLFF. CDR3 sequence (DNA): TGTGCCAGCAGCCAAGGAGACGGGGCAAAACTGTTTTTT.

The CDR3 is CASTGTASGTYEQYF. The CDR3 DNA sequence: TGTGCCAGCACCGGGACGGCTAGCGGGACTTACGAGCAGTACTTC. The gene calls are TRBV6-2 or TRBV6-3 and TRBJ2-7; 9 bases fit TRBD2. J was trimmed by 4 bases and V by 7 bases; bases with no gene match: 11. The CDR3 consists of 15 residues. Germline V gene data show CDR1 as MNHEY and CDR2 as SVGEGT.

V usage is TRBV6-2 or TRBV6-3 and J usage is TRBJ2-2; possibly TRBD1 for D (5 bases). Trimming shortened V by 7 bases and J by 2 bases, and 14 bases separated the two germline ends. This CDR3 is 15 amino acids long. Germline V gene lookup returns CDR1 MNHEY and CDR2 SVGEGT. CDR3 residues: CASTSEGHNTGELFF. The CDR3 region has the DNA TGTGCCAGCACCTCCGAAGGACACAACACCGGGGAGCTGTTTTTT.

This clonotype was counted many times. This sequence joins TRBV20-1 and TRBJ2-1; 9 nucleotides align to TRBD1. Germline CDR1 reads DFQATT; CDR2 reads SNEGSKA (reference sequence). This CDR3 comprises 14 residues. The J segment lost 6 bases and the V segment lost 5 bases, leaving 8 bases of the junction unmatched. The CDR3 region has the DNA TGCAGTGCTGACGGGGACAGGGTTTCCAATGAGCAGTTCTTC. Translating gives CSADGDRVSNEQFF.

This chain links TRBV12-3 or TRBV12-4 with TRBJ2-1; TRBD2 matches at 9 bases. The CDR3 is 18 residues long. The junction had 18 bases not matched to a gene; V was cut back by 11 bases and J by 1 base. The CDR3 loop reads CAFSLGGRAEGSYNEQFF. Written as DNA, the CDR3 is TGTGCCTTCAGTTTAGGCGGGAGGGCCGAAGGTTCCTACAATGAGCAGTTCTTC.

This sequence joins TRBV28 and TRBJ2-7; D tentatively reads TRBD1 or TRBD2 (7 bases each). Trimming left V 5 bases short and J 6 bases short, with 23 bases between. The CDR3 sequence is 16 residues long. The V gene's germline CDR1 is MDHEN and CDR2 SYDVKM. The CDR3 sequence: CASSVTGDGTKAEQYF. CDR3 in DNA: TGTGCCAGCAGTGTCACAGGGGATGGGACTAAGGCCGAGCAGTACTTC.

This clonotype was detected ten times or more. V gene TRBV5-8 combines with J gene TRBJ2-7; TRBD1 is a possible D gene (6 bases). Germline-derived CDR1 and CDR2 are SGHTS and YDEGEE. This CDR3 comprises 11 residues. V was clipped by 3 bases and J by 6 bases, with 7 bases between them. Written as DNA, the CDR3 is TGTGCCAGCAGCTGGGGGCCCGAGCAGTACTTC. Residues: CASSWGPEQYF.

The chain couples TRBV3-1 to TRBJ2-5, with 11 bases lining up with TRBD2. CDR3 length: 17 amino acids. CDR1 is LGHDT and CDR2 is YNNKEL in the germline V gene (reference sequence). The V gene end was trimmed by 0 bases and the J gene end by 2 bases; junction bases not matched to a gene: 5. The CDR3 coding sequence is TGTGCCAGCAGCCAAGATCGGGGACTAGCGGTACAAGAGACCCAGTACTTC. It is translated as CASSQDRGLAVQETQYF.

J is TRBJ2-7 and V is TRBV5-1; the D call may be TRBD1 or TRBD2 (5 bases each). CDR1 and CDR2 from the germline V gene are SGHRS and YFSETQ. V lost 0 bases and J lost 2, with 12 bases in between. The CDR3 is 15 amino acids. CDR3 amino acids: CASSLVGDPAYEQYF. The CDR3 nucleotides are TGCGCCAGCAGCTTGGTTGGGGACCCGGCCTACGAGCAGTACTTC. Combining the CDR3 with reference TRBV5-1 and TRBJ2-7 gives the whole variable domain KAGVTQTPRYLIKTRGQQVTLSCSPISGHRSVSWYQQTPGQGLQFLFEYFSETQRNKGNFPGRFSGRQFSNSRSEMNVSTLELGDSALYLCASSLVGDPAYEQYFGPGTRLTVT.

At least ten counts were recorded for this clonotype. The genes are TRBV29-1 and TRBJ2-3; D uncertain. This CDR3 spans 14 amino acids. With 3 bases removed from V and 1 base from J, the gap between germline ends came to 11 bases. Germline V gene data show CDR1 as SQVTM and CDR2 as ANQGSEA. The CDR3 is CSVERDDRTDTQYF. DNA of the CDR3: TGCAGCGTTGAGAGAGACGACCGCACAGATACGCAGTATTTT.

The CDR3, as DNA: TGCAGTGCGGCGGGACTAGCGGGATCCCCTGAGCAGTTCTTC. Residues: CSAAGLAGSPEQFF. The chain couples TRBV20-1 to TRBJ2-1, with 13 bases aligning to TRBD2. Trimming cost V 6 bases and J 9 bases; bases outside gene matches: 8. Per the germline V gene, CDR1 is DFQATT and CDR2 is SNEGSKA (reference sequence). This CDR3 contains 14 residues.